A single sample gave rise to the 14 T cell receptor beta chains below, sequenced in a study of OX40 agonist ivuxolimab in advanced cancers. The method was immunoSEQ multiplex PCR; TCRdb's version includes in-frame clones alone and lacks a portion of them. This table has several thousand clones, just under 70% appearing once. The material sequenced was CD4+ or CD8+ T cells sorted from blood, taken in a trial of the OX40 agonist ivuxolimab. These receptors all stem from an adult with an advanced solid tumor such as melanoma, head and neck, liver or kidney cancer.

The chain uses TRBV7-8 and TRBJ2-7; possibly TRBD2 for D (6 bases). CDR3 length: 15 amino acids. Per germline, CDR1 SGHVS and CDR2 FQNEAQ. Trimming cost V 4 bases and J 5 bases, with 18 bases left between them. CDR3 protein: CASSSQESGLNEQYF. Written as DNA, the CDR3 is TGTGCCAGCAGCTCCCAGGAGAGCGGGCTGAACGAGCAGTACTTC. The entire variable domain, with the rest obtained from reference TRBV7-8 and TRBJ2-7, is as follows: GAGVSQSPRYKVAKRGQDVALRCDPISGHVSLFWYQQALGQGPEFLTYFQNEAQLDKSGLPSDRFFAERPEGSVSTLKIQRTQQEDSAVYLCASSSQESGLNEQYFGPGTRLTVT.

The rearrangement joins TRBV19 to TRBJ2-1; D gene ambiguous. Deletions cut 5 bases from V and 2 bases from J, with 7 bases between. Germline assignment: CDR1 LNHDA and CDR2 SQIVND (reference sequence). This CDR3 region has 13 residues. CDR3 DNA: TGTGCCAGTAGTTCCACACCCTACAATGAGCAGTTCTTC. As protein: CASSSTPYNEQFF.

This sequence joins TRBV21-1 and TRBJ2-4; the DNA was not used to check the table's D call, TRBD1. TRBV21-1 is assigned pseudogene status. The CDR3 covers 16 residues. DNA of the CDR3: TGTGCCAGCAGACCAGTGCTACAGCAAAGAAAAAACATTCAGTACTTC. Protein sequence: CASRPVLQQRKNIQYF.

This clone has only one observation. The chain joins TRBV29-1 to TRBJ2-5; a possible D gene is TRBD1 (6 bases). V was trimmed by 3 bases and J by 2 bases, leaving 7 bases between them. This CDR3 contains 12 residues. The V gene's germline CDR1 is SQVTM and CDR2 ANQGSEA. The CDR3 DNA follows: TGCAGCGTTGATAGGGGGCAAGAGACCCAGTACTTC. Amino acids: CSVDRGQETQYF.

Only a few counts were recorded for this clone. This chain links TRBV27 with TRBJ1-3; D gene uncertain. The length of the CDR3 is 14 residues. Germline CDR1 is MNHEY and CDR2 is SMNVEV (reference sequence). V shed 10 bases and J shed 2 bases, with 15 bases lying between them. CDR3 in DNA: TGTGCCAACCCTCAGGTTAAGGCTGGAAACACCATATATTTT. This codes for CANPQVKAGNTIYF.

Note on this clone: Since a much larger clone is just one base distant, this may be a read error. The sample contains more than one DNA sequence encoding this CDR3. The chain uses TRBV4-3 and TRBJ2-7; 11 nucleotides match TRBD2. This CDR3 region has 15 residues. CDR1 is LGHNA, CDR2 YSLEER, per germline. CDR3: CASSPGTSGTYEQYF. The CDR3 bases are TGCGCCAGCAGCCCCGGGACTAGCGGAACGTACGAACAGTACTTC.

The V and J genes are TRBV27 and TRBJ1-2; TRBD1 might be the D (6 bases). V was shortened by 3 bases and J by 6 bases, with 20 bases between the two germline ends. The CDR3 length is 16 residues. CDR1 and CDR2 (germline): MNHEY, SMNVEV (reference sequence). The CDR3 DNA sequence: TGTGCCAGCAGTTTCTCCCCGACCGGGGGGCATAATGGCTACACCTTC. Protein: CASSFSPTGGHNGYTF.

This clone was observed a few times. J is TRBJ2-1 and V is TRBV19; no reliable D call. V was pared by 5 bases and J by 10 bases, with 27 bases between. This CDR3 is built from 17 residues. Per the germline V gene, CDR1 is LNHDA and CDR2 is SQIVND (reference sequence). In DNA form, the CDR3 reads TGTGCCAGTAGTTCAGGATCTGGGCGGATGAATTATAGGGAGCAGTTCTTC. As protein: CASSSGSGRMNYREQFF.

The V call is TRBV19, the J call TRBJ2-7; 8 bases are a match to TRBD2. V was clipped by 1 base and J by 6 bases; unmatched bases: 8. Germline V gene sequence: CDR1 LNHDA, CDR2 SQIVND (reference sequence). This CDR3 region has 15 residues. The CDR3 coding sequence is TGTGCCAGTAGTATAGTCCCGATTACTAGCGGCGAGCAGTACTTC. Protein: CASSIVPITSGEQYF.

The chain carries TRBV27 and TRBJ2-7; no clear D. This CDR3 comprises 14 residues. V lost 0 bases and J 1 base, leaving 7 bases between the germline ends. Germline-derived CDR1 and CDR2 are MNHEY and SMNVEV (reference sequence). CDR3 protein: CASSLSRGSYEQYF. CDR3 coding DNA: TGTGCCAGCAGTTTATCACGAGGATCCTACGAGCAGTACTTC.

This clone was picked up a small number of times. The gene calls are TRBV4-1 and TRBJ2-5, with TRBD1 matching over 9 bases. Germline V CDR1 and CDR2: MGHRA, YSYEKL. The CDR3 extends over 15 amino acids. Losses at the gene ends were 1 base for V and 4 bases for J; bases not matched to a gene: 4. CDR3 sequence (DNA): TGCGCCAGCAGCCAAGTTTGGACAGGGGTAGAGACCCAGTACTTC. Amino acids: CASSQVWTGVETQYF.

By sample share, this clone is medium-sized. V is TRBV4-3 and J is TRBJ2-3, with 14 bases fitting TRBD2. Looked up from germline, CDR1 is LGHNA and CDR2 is YSLEER. V was pared by 4 bases and J by 2 bases, with 5 bases of the junction left unmatched. The CDR3 covers 17 residues. This CDR3 reads CASSPGLAGGPTDTQYF. In DNA form, the CDR3 reads TGCGCCAGCAGCCCCGGACTAGCGGGAGGTCCCACAGATACGCAGTATTTT.

The V and J genes are TRBV10-3 and TRBJ2-7, with TRBD1 matching 9 bases. The V gene end was trimmed by 4 bases and the J gene end by 3 bases; junction bases not matched to a gene: 4. This CDR3 has 14 residues. Germline lookup yields CDR1 ENHRY and CDR2 SYGVKD. The CDR3 region is CAISVGTGSYEQYF. CDR3 nucleotides: TGTGCCATCAGTGTGGGGACAGGGAGCTACGAGCAGTACTTC.

The rearrangement links TRBV5-4 to TRBJ2-1, with 8 nucleotides matching TRBD2. J was trimmed by 7 bases and V by 4 bases; bases with no gene match: 13. Germline CDR1 and CDR2: SGHNT and YYREEE (reference sequence). This CDR3 has 16 amino acids. The CDR3 sequence: CASSDLGGGRWNEQFF. DNA for the CDR3: TGTGCCAGCAGCGACCTAGGCGGGGGGCGCTGGAATGAGCAGTTCTTC.